This T cell receptor beta chain was found in a study of blood T cells in healthy people across ages. Of note for this clonotype: At one boundary the junction diverges from the germline segment, which might be a read error.

The authors ran a second PCR of about 7 to 11 cycles using a sample-barcoded 5' primer and a J-beta primer mix. From the 5' RACE reads, TCRdb called clonotypes with MiXCR, one entry per CDR3 protein. The sample has 700,000 to 900,000 distinct CDR3 sequences, about 53% seen once. This sequence was found in a man at least 80 years old in good health. The sequenced material came from blood.

Written as DNA, the CDR3 is TGTGCCGGCAGCTCGACAGGGGGTGGTTTCAATGAGCAGTACTTC. Translated, it gives CAGSSTGGGFNEQYF. This chain links TRBV7-9 with TRBJ2-1, with 9 bases that match TRBD1. The end of the DNA is better explained by TRBJ2-7, so the J call may be wrong. The CDR3 length is 15 residues. CDR1 and CDR2 (germline): SEHNR, FQNEAQ (reference sequence).